This T cell receptor beta chain was identified during a study of regulatory T cells in long-lasting Graves disease. Regarding the study as a whole: Having few samples may have compromised the accuracy. Among samples with persistent disease, TRBV28, TRBJ1-2 and TRBJ2-5 were favored.

Germline V gene lookup returns CDR1 MNHNS and CDR2 SASEGT. This CDR3 has 13 amino acids. Trimming removed 7 bases at V and 10 bases at J, with 14 bases between. According to the study, TCR beta libraries were built with iRepertoire HTBI primers and CDR3-region Arm-PCR. One entry per CDR3 protein, called by TCRdb with MiXCR from the multiplex PCR reads. The profile shows 400,000 to 500,000 distinct CDR3 sequences, 22% of them singletons. The time point was: persistent/refractory GD, antithyroid drugs over 5 years with positive TRAb. The TCR library used RNA extracted from PBMCs. Graves' disease diagnosis was established per American Thyroid Association guidelines. Peripheral blood, roughly 8.8 milliliters of it, was drawn into EDTA tubes. For this clonotype: What it binds is unknown.

The chain carries TRBV6-1 and TRBJ1-6, with D unclear. This specimen consisted of peripheral blood mononuclear cells (PBMCs), obtained when the disease was refractory, from a patient treated with antithyroid drugs. The TCR originated in a female donor with Graves disease. The CDR3 sequence: CASNRAPGSPLHF. CDR3 nucleotides: TGTGCCAGCAATCGGGCCCCCGGGTCACCCCTCCACTTT.